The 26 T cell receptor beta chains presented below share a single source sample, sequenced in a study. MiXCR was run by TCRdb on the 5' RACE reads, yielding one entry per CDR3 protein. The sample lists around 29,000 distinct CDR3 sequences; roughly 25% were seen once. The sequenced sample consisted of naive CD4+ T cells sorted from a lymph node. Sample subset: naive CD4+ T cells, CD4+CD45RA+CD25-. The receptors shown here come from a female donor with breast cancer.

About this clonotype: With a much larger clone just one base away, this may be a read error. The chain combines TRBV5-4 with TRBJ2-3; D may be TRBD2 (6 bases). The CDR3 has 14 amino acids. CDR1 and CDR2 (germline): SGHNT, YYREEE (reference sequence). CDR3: CASREGQNTDMQYF. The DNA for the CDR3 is TGTGCCAGCAGGGAGGGGCAAAACACAGATATGCAGTATTTT.

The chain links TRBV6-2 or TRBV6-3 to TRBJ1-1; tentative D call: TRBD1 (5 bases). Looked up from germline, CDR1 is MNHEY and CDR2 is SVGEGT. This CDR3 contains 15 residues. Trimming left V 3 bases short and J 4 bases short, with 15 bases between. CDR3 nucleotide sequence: TGTGCCAGCAGTTATTACCGGGACCGGATCACTGAAGCTTTCTTT. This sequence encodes CASSYYRDRITEAFF.

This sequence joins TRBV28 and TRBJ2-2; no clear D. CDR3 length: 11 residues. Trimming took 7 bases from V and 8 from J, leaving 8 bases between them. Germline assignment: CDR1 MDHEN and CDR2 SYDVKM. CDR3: CASTKGGELFF. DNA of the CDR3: TGTGCCAGCACTAAGGGTGGGGAGCTGTTTTTT.

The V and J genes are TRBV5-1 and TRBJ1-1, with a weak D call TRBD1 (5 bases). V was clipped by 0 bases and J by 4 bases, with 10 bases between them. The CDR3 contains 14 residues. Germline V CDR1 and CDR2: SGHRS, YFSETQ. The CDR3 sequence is CASSLEAGPTEAFF. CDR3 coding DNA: TGCGCCAGCAGCTTGGAGGCAGGGCCCACTGAAGCTTTCTTT.

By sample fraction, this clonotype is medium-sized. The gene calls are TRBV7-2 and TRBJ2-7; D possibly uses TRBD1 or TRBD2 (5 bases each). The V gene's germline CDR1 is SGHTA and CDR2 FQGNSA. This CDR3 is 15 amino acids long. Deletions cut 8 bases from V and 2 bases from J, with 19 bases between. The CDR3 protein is CASGNSGGKAYEQYF. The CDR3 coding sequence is TGTGCCAGCGGGAATAGTGGGGGAAAGGCCTACGAGCAGTACTTC.

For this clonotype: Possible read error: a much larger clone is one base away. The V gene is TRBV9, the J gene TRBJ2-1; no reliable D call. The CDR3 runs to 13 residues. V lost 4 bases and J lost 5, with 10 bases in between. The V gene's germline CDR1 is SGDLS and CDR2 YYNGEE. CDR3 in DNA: TGTGCCAGCAGCATTAGTATAAACAATGAGCAGTTCTTC. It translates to CASSISINNEQFF. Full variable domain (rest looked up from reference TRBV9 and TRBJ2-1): DSGVTQTPKHLITATGQRVTLRCSPRSGDLSVYWYQQSLDQGLQFLIQYYNGEERAKGNILERFSAQQFPDLHSELNLSSLELGDSALYFCASSISINNEQFFGPGTRLTVL.

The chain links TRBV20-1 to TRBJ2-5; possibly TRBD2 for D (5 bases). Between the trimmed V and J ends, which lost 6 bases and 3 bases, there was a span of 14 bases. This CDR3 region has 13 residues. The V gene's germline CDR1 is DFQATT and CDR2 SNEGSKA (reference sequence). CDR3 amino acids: CSAKRRGEETQYF. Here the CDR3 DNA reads TGCAGTGCCAAAAGACGGGGAGAAGAGACCCAGTACTTC.

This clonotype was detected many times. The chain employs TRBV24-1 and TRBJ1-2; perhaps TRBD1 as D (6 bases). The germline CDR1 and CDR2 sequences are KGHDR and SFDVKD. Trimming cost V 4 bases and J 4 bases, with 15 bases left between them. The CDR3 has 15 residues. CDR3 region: CATSDTKGGVYGYTF. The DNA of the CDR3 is TGTGCCACCAGTGACACGAAGGGGGGCGTCTATGGCTACACCTTC.

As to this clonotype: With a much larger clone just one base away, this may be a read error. The DNA for the CDR3 is TGTGCCAGCAGCGTCGGCGGGAGGGCCGTGGGTGAGCAGTTCTTC. It codes for CASSVGGRAVGEQFF. The chain uses TRBV9 and TRBJ2-1; 9 bases match TRBD2. Germline loops: CDR1 SGDLS, CDR2 YYNGEE. Trimming at V came to 2 bases and at J to 9 bases, leaving 9 bases not matched to a gene. The CDR3 contains 15 residues.

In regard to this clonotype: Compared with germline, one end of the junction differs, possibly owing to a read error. Here the CDR3 DNA reads TGTACCAGCGCGCTAGGGGGCAGCTCCTACAATGAGCAGTTCTTC. As protein: CTSALGGSSYNEQFF. This sequence joins TRBV7-9 and TRBJ2-1; 7 bases align to TRBD1. Germline assignment: CDR1 SEHNR and CDR2 FQNEAQ (reference sequence). The CDR3 sequence is 15 residues long.

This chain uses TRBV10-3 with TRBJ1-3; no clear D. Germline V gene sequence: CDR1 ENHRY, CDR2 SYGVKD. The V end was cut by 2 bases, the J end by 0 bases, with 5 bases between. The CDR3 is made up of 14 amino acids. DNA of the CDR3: TGTGCCATCAGTGAGACAGCCTCTGGAAACACCATATATTTT. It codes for CAISETASGNTIYF.

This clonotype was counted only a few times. CDR3 sequence: CASSTRTGLHEQYF. The CDR3, as DNA: TGTGCCAGCAGTACCCGGACAGGTTTGCACGAGCAGTACTTC. J is TRBJ2-7 and V is TRBV12-3 or TRBV12-4; TRBD1 matches 7 bases. The CDR3 has 14 amino acids. V was clipped by 5 bases and J by 5 bases; unmatched bases: 9.

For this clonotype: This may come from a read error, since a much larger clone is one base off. CDR3 bases: TGTGCCAGCAGCAACCGACTGGGGGAGTCCCAGTACTTC. Amino acids: CASSNRLGESQYF. The chain has TRBV5-6 and TRBJ2-5; D possibly uses TRBD1 or TRBD2 (5 bases each). V shed 4 bases and J shed 9 bases, with 16 bases lying between them. CDR3 length: 13 amino acids. Germline values: CDR1 SGHDT, CDR2 YYEEEE.

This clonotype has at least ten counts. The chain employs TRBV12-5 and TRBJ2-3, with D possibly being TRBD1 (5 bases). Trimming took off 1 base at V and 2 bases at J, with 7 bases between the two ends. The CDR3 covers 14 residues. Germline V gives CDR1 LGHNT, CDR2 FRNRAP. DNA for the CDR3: TGTGCTAGTGGTTTGGGACAGAACACAGATACGCAGTATTTT. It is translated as CASGLGQNTDTQYF.

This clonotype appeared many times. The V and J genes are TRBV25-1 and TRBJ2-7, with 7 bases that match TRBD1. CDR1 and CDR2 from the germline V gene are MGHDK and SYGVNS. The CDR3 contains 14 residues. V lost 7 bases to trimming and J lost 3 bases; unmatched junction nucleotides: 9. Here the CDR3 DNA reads TGTGCCAGCAACCGACAGGGCAGACACTACGAGCAGTACTTC. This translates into CASNRQGRHYEQYF.

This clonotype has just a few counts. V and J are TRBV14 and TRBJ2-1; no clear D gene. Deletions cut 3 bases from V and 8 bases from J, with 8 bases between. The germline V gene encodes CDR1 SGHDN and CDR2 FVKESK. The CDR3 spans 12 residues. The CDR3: CASSHDWDEQFF. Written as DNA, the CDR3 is TGTGCCAGCAGCCACGACTGGGATGAGCAGTTCTTC.

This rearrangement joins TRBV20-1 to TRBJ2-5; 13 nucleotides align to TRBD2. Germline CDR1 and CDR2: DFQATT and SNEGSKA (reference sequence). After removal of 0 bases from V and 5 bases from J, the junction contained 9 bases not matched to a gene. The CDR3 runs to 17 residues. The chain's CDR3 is CSARDSSLLAGGETQYF. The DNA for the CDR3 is TGCAGTGCTAGAGACTCCAGCTTACTAGCGGGAGGGGAGACCCAGTACTTC.

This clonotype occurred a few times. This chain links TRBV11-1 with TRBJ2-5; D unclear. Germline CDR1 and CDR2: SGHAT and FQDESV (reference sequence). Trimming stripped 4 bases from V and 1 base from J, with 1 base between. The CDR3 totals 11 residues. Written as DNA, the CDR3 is TGTGCCAGCAGCTCCCAAGAGACCCAGTACTTC. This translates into CASSSQETQYF.

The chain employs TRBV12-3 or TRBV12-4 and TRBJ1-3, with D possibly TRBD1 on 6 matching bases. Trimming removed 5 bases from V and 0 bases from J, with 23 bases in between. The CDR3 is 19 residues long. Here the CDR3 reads CASSKQGPHAANSGNTIYF. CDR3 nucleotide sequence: TGTGCCAGCAGTAAACAGGGCCCGCACGCAGCTAACTCTGGAAACACCATATATTTT.

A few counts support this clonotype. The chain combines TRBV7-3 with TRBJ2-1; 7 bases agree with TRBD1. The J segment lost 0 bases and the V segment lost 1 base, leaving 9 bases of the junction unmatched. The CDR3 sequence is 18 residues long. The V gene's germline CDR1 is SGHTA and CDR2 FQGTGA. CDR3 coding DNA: TGTGCCAGCAGCTTAATCTTTGGGACAGCTATCTCCTACAATGAGCAGTTCTTC. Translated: CASSLIFGTAISYNEQFF. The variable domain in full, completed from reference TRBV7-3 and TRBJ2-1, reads GAGVSQTPSNKVTEKGKYVELRCDPISGHTALYWYRQSLGQGPEFLIYFQGTGAADDSGLPNDRFFAVRPEGSVSTLKIQRTERGDSAVYLCASSLIFGTAISYNEQFFGPGTRLTVL.

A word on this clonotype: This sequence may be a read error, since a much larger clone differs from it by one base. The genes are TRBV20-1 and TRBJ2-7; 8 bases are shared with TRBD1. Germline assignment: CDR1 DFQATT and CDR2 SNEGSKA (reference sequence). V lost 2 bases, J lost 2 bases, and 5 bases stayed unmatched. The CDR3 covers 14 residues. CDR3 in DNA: TGCAGTGCTAGACCAGGGGGCCTCCCCTACGAGCAGTACTTC. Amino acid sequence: CSARPGGLPYEQYF.

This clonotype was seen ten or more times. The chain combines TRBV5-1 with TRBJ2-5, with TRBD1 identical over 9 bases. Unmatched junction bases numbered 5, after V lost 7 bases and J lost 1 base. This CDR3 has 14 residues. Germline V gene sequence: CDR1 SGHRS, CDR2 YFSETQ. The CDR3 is CASCPGQGQETQYF. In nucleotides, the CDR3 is TGCGCCAGCTGCCCGGGACAGGGCCAAGAGACCCAGTACTTC.

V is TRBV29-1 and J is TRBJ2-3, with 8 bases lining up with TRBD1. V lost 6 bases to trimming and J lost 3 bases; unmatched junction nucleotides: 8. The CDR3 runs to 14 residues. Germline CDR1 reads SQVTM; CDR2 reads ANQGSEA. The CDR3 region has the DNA TGCAGCGTAGGCGACAGGGGAGTGACAGATACGCAGTATTTT. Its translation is CSVGDRGVTDTQYF.

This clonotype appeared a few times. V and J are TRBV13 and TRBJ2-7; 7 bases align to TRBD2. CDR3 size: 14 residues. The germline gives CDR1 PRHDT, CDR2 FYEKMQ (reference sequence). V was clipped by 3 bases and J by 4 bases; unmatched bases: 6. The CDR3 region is CASSLSGIKYEQYF. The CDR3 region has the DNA TGTGCCAGCAGCTTGAGCGGGATTAAATACGAGCAGTACTTC.

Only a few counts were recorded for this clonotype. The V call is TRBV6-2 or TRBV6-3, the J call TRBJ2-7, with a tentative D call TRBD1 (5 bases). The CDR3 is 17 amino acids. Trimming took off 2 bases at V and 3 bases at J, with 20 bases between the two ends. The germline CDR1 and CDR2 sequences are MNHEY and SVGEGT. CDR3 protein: CASSYPPPGPKYYEQYF. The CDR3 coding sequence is TGTGCCAGCAGTTACCCCCCACCAGGGCCAAAGTACTACGAGCAGTACTTC.

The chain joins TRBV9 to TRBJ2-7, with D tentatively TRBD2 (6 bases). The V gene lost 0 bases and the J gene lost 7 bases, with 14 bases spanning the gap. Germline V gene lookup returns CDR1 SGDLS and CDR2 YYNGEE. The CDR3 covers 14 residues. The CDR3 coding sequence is TGTGCCAGCAGCGTAGATCCGGCGGGGAGAGAGCAGTACTTC. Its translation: CASSVDPAGREQYF.